This T cell receptor beta chain came from a study of cytomegalovirus exposure and HLA in healthy donors. Study-wide findings and caveats: As was reported, the HLA-A and HLA-B alleles of most subjects were accurately predicted from TCR beta sequences. TCR beta chain V- and J-gene trimming was linked, in a later analysis, to a missense variant in DCLRE1C.

CDR3 size: 14 residues. The V gene's germline CDR1 is SGHTA and CDR2 FQGNSA. V trimming: 6 bases; J trimming: 3 bases; junction bases outside the gene matches: 4. The PCR used 60 Vbeta and 13 Jbeta primers. The data were produced by immunoSEQ multiplex PCR, yet TCRdb's version contains in-frame clones alone and is incomplete. The sample shows some 110,000 clones, roughly 15% of them seen only once. Each of the donors was a healthy bone marrow donor. This clone was seen more than once but under ten times. Its antigen remains unknown. V and J are TRBV7-2 and TRBJ2-7; 11 bases fit TRBD2. The sequence came from a female donor in good health and CMV-seronegative. The specimen was PBMCs. CDR3 coding DNA: TGTGCCAGCAGGGGTACTAGCGGGGGCTACGAGCAGTACTTC. This codes for CASRGTSGGYEQYF.